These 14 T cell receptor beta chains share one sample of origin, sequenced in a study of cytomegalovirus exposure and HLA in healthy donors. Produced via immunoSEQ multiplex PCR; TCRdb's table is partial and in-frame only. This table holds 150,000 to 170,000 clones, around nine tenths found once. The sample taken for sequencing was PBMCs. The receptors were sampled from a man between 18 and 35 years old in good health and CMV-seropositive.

The DNA for the CDR3 is TGTGCCAGCAGCCCCGGGACTTCCCCGCTAGAGCAGTACTTC. Its protein product is CASSPGTSPLEQYF. The gene calls are TRBV7-3 and TRBJ2-7, with D possibly being TRBD2 (6 bases). The CDR3 length is 14 residues. Per the germline V gene, CDR1 is SGHTA and CDR2 is FQGTGA. Trimming removed 5 bases at V and 7 bases at J, with 18 bases between.

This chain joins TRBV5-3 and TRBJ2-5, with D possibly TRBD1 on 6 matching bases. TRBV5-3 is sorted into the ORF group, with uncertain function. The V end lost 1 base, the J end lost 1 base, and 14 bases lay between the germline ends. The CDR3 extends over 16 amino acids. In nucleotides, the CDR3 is TGTGCCAGAAGCTTGTTCTGTGAGACAGGCCAAGAGACCCAGTACTTC. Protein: CARSLFCETGQETQYF.

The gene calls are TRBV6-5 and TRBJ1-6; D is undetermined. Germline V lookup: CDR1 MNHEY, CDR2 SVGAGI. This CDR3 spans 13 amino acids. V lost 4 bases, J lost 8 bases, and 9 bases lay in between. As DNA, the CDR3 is TGTGCCAGCAGTTCGAACAGAGATTCACCCCTCCACTTT. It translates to CASSSNRDSPLHF.

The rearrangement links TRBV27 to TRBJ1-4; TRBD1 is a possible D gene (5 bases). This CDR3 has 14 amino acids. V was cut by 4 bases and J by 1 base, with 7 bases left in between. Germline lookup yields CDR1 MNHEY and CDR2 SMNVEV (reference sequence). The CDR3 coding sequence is TGTGCCAGCAGTTCCCAGGGAACTAATGAAAAACTGTTTTTT. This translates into CASSSQGTNEKLFF.

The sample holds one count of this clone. CDR3 coding DNA: TGTGCCAGCAGCTGGGGGGGCAGGGGTGGAGTCAATCAGCCCCAGCATTTT. Protein sequence: CASSWGGRGGVNQPQHF. The J gene is TRBJ1-5, the V gene TRBV7-2, with D perhaps matching TRBD1 (6 bases). The CDR3 consists of 17 residues. Trimming shortened V by 4 bases and J by 3 bases, and 19 bases separated the two germline ends. Germline-derived CDR1 and CDR2 are SGHTA and FQGNSA.

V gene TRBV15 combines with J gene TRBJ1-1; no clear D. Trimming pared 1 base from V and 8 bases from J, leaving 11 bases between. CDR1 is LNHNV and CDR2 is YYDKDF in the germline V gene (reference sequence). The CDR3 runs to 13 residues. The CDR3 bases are TGTGCCACCAGCAGAGCACCACAGAGCGAAGCTTTCTTT. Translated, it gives CATSRAPQSEAFF.

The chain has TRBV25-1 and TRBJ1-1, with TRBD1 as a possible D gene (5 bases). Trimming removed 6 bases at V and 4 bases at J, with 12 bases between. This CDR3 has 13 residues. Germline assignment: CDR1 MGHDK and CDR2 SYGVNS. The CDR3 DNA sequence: TGTGCCAGCAGACCCGGGGGGGGCACTGAAGCTTTCTTT. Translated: CASRPGGGTEAFF.

The CDR3 loop is CASSLVVAATDTQYF. CDR3 DNA: TGTGCCAGCAGCTTAGTGGTGGCGGCCACAGATACGCAGTATTTT. This chain joins TRBV7-2 and TRBJ2-3; D unclear. Trimming left V 1 base short and J 2 bases short, with 10 bases between. Germline assignment: CDR1 SGHTA and CDR2 FQGNSA. This CDR3 contains 15 residues.

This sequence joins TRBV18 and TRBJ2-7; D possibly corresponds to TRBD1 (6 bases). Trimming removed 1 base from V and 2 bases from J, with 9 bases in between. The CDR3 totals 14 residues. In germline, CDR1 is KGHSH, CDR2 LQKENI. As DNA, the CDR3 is TGTGCCAGCTCACCACGGGGGACAACCTACGAGCAGTACTTC. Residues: CASSPRGTTYEQYF.

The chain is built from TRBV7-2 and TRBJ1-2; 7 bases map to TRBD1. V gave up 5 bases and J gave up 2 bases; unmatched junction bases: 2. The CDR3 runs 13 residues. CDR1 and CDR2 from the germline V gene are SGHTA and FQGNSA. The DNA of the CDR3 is TGTGCCAGCAGCCAGACAGGGAACTATGGCTACACCTTC. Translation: CASSQTGNYGYTF.

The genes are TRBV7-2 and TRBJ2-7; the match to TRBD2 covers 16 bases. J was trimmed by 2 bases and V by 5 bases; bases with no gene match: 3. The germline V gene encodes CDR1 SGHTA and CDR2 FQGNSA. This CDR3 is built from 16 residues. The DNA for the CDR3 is TGTGCCAGCAGCCCAGGGACTAGCGGGGGGGCCTACGAGCAGTACTTC. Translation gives CASSPGTSGGAYEQYF.

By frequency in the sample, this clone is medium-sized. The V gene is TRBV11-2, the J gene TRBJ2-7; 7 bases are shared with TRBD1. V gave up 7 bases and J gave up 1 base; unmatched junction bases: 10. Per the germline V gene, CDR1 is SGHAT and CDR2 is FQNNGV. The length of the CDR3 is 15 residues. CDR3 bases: TGTGCCAGCAACTCCCCCTTGGGACAGTCCTACGAGCAGTACTTC. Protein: CASNSPLGQSYEQYF.

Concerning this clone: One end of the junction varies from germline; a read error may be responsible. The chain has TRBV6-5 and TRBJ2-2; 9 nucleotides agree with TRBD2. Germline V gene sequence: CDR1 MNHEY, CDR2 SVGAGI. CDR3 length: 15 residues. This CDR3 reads CAISRLAANTGELFF. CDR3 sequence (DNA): TGTGCCATCAGTAGACTAGCGGCGAACACCGGGGAGCTGTTTTTT.

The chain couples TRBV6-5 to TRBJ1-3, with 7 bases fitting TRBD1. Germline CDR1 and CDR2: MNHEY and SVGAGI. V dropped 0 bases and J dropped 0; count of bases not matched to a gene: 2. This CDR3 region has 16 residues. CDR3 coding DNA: TGTGCCAGCAGTTACTCTGGGGACAGCTCTGGAAACACCATATATTTT. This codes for CASSYSGDSSGNTIYF.